The source of this TCR beta chain is a study of cytomegalovirus exposure and HLA in healthy donors. Background on the study: Early released data comprised 75 million to 100 million unique TCRs from HLA-typed donors. Study-level points and caveats: A missense DCLRE1C variant was associated with V- and J-gene trimming of TCR beta chains in a later analysis, and an independent cohort replicated the association.

The primer mix had 60 Vbeta and 13 Jbeta primers. Profiled with immunoSEQ multiplex PCR; TCRdb holds only in-frame clones, not every one. Of under 250,000 clones listed, 75% to 80% are singletons. Only one count was recorded for this clone. Its target is unknown. The J segment lost 1 base and the V segment lost 1 base, leaving 2 bases of the junction unmatched. CDR3 length: 15 amino acids. CDR1 and CDR2 from the germline V gene are SEHNR and FQNEAQ (reference sequence). The gene calls are TRBV7-9 and TRBJ1-2; 8 bases agree with TRBD1. The sequencing input was PBMCs. The TCR was taken from a male donor in good health and CMV-seronegative. The CDR3 nucleotides are TGTGCCAGCAGCTTAGGACAGGGGTTTAACTATGGCTACACCTTC. Amino acids: CASSLGQGFNYGYTF.